These 24 T cell receptor beta chains came from one sample sequenced in a study of blood T cell repertoires in COVID-19. Profiled with immunoSEQ multiplex PCR; TCRdb holds only in-frame clones, not every one. The sample lists about 67,000 clones, about 90% occurring once. The sample taken for sequencing was peripheral blood. These receptors were collected from a man aged 50 to 60 with active COVID-19.

The rearrangement links TRBV3-1 (or the pseudogene TRBV3-2) to TRBJ2-5; D gene unclear. CDR1 LGHDT and CDR2 YNNKEL come from the germline V gene (reference sequence). The CDR3 spans 13 residues. V dropped 0 bases and J dropped 6 bases, with 8 bases sitting between them. DNA of the CDR3: TGTGCCAGCAGCCAAGATTTAGTACAGACCCAGTACTTC. This sequence encodes CASSQDLVQTQYF.

V is TRBV12-3 or TRBV12-4 and J is TRBJ1-2; D not certain. Trimming pared 5 bases from V and 7 bases from J, leaving 11 bases between. The CDR3 sequence is 12 residues long. The CDR3 loop is CASSVWGAGYTF. CDR3 in DNA: TGTGCCAGCAGTGTGTGGGGAGCTGGCTACACCTTC.

The chain is built from TRBV12-3 or TRBV12-4 and TRBJ1-2; 8 nucleotides match TRBD1. V gave up 6 bases and J gave up 6 bases; unmatched junction bases: 3. This CDR3 has 12 amino acids. The CDR3 bases are TGTGCCAGCAGGACAGGGGTTGATGGCTACACCTTC. Protein sequence: CASRTGVDGYTF.

The rearrangement uses TRBV28 and TRBJ2-7; TRBD2 aligns across 10 bases. The trim removed 7 bases at V and 2 bases at J, leaving 8 bases unmatched. This CDR3 region has 15 residues. Per germline, CDR1 MDHEN and CDR2 SYDVKM. In nucleotides, the CDR3 is TGTGCCAGCACTTCCCTAGCGGGGGCACCCTACGAGCAGTACTTC. Amino acid sequence: CASTSLAGAPYEQYF.

This clone showed up just once. V gene TRBV12-3 or TRBV12-4 combines with J gene TRBJ1-5; 7 bases are a match to TRBD1. The CDR3 consists of 13 residues. V lost 9 bases and J lost 1; bases outside the gene matches: 3. The CDR3 spells CASSRGSNQPQHF. CDR3 nucleotide sequence: TGTGCCAGTTCCAGGGGGAGCAATCAGCCCCAGCATTTT.

This chain links TRBV25-1 with TRBJ2-5; D is perhaps TRBD2 (6 bases). In germline, CDR1 is MGHDK, CDR2 SYGVNS. Trimming removed 6 bases at V and 11 bases at J, with 16 bases between. This CDR3 spans 12 amino acids. The DNA of the CDR3 is TGTGCCAGCAGCCGGCAGGGACTCGCTCAGTACTTC. Protein product: CASSRQGLAQYF.

The chain links TRBV25-1 to TRBJ1-5, with D perhaps matching TRBD1 (5 bases). This CDR3 region has 15 residues. Germline lookup yields CDR1 MGHDK and CDR2 SYGVNS. Trimming pared 6 bases from V and 7 bases from J, leaving 19 bases between. In DNA, the CDR3 is TGTGCCAGCAGGGGGGGTTTTTATCGCAGCCAGCCCCAGCATTTT. Translating it yields CASRGGFYRSQPQHF.

The chain is built from TRBV28 and TRBJ1-4; D is perhaps TRBD1 (5 bases). Germline V CDR1 and CDR2: MDHEN, SYDVKM. V lost 6 bases, J lost 0 bases, and 17 bases lay in between. This CDR3 has 17 residues. CDR3 loop: CASRLRTGVATNEKLFF. DNA for the CDR3: TGTGCCAGCAGATTACGAACAGGAGTAGCAACTAATGAAAAACTGTTTTTT.

The chain uses TRBV28 and TRBJ1-5; tentative D call: TRBD1 (6 bases). CDR3 length equals 15 residues. Germline V CDR1 and CDR2: MDHEN, SYDVKM. V lost 5 bases, J lost 9 bases, and 20 bases lay in between. The CDR3 reads CASSPSGLGALPQHF. The CDR3 region has the DNA TGTGCCAGCAGTCCCTCCGGGTTGGGGGCCCTGCCCCAGCATTTT.

The chain has TRBV7-3 and TRBJ2-7, with D perhaps TRBD2 (5 bases). The CDR3 loop spans 15 amino acids. Deletions cut 0 bases from V and 5 bases from J, with 14 bases between. CDR1 SGHTA and CDR2 FQGTGA come from the germline V gene. In nucleotides, the CDR3 is TGTGCCAGCAGCTTAACCAGCCTGCGGGTAAACGAGCAGTACTTC. As protein: CASSLTSLRVNEQYF. Combining the CDR3 with reference TRBV7-3 and TRBJ2-7 gives the whole variable domain GAGVSQTPSNKVTEKGKYVELRCDPISGHTALYWYRQSLGQGPEFLIYFQGTGAADDSGLPNDRFFAVRPEGSVSTLKIQRTERGDSAVYLCASSLTSLRVNEQYFGPGTRLTVT.

This chain links TRBV6-5 with TRBJ1-2; D is unresolved. The CDR3 has 14 residues. V lost 2 bases, J lost 8 bases, and 15 bases lay in between. In germline, CDR1 is MNHEY, CDR2 SVGAGI. The CDR3 region has the DNA TGTGCCAGCAGTTACAGCGCAGCCTTGGAGGGCTACACCTTC. As protein: CASSYSAALEGYTF.

The genes are TRBV7-2 and TRBJ2-7, with a tentative D call TRBD1 (5 bases). CDR1 is SGHTA and CDR2 is FQGNSA in the germline V gene. The V end lost 5 bases, the J end lost 3 bases, and 11 bases lay between the germline ends. The CDR3 runs to 13 residues. The CDR3 is CASSGDQGYEQYF. CDR3 nucleotide sequence: TGTGCCAGCAGCGGCGACCAGGGCTACGAGCAGTACTTC.

The rearrangement uses TRBV7-3 and TRBJ2-3; D remains ambiguous. V was trimmed by 5 bases and J by 4 bases, leaving 10 bases between them. CDR3 length equals 13 residues. Germline V gives CDR1 SGHTA, CDR2 FQGTGA. DNA of the CDR3: TGTGCCAGCAGCCCCCGCGGTGCAGATACGCAGTATTTT. This codes for CASSPRGADTQYF.

The chain employs TRBV7-9 and TRBJ1-6; a weak D match, TRBD1 (5 bases). The V end lost 6 bases, the J end lost 8 bases, and 14 bases lay between the germline ends. The germline gives CDR1 SEHNR, CDR2 FQNEAQ (reference sequence). This CDR3 comprises 14 residues. For the CDR3, the DNA is TGTGCCAGCAGGAAGGGGCCCTCCTATTCACCCCTCCACTTT. Its translation: CASRKGPSYSPLHF.

V usage is TRBV18 and J usage is TRBJ1-5; tentative D call: TRBD1 (5 bases). The CDR3 covers 16 residues. CDR1 is KGHSH and CDR2 is LQKENI in the germline V gene. The V gene lost 2 bases and the J gene lost 6 bases, with 17 bases spanning the gap. The DNA of the CDR3 is TGTGCCAGCTCACCAGGGGGGTTAGGCACAATTCAGCCCCAGCATTTT. Translation: CASSPGGLGTIQPQHF.

J is TRBJ1-1 and V is TRBV6-6; possible D gene TRBD1, 6 bases. The CDR3 sequence is 12 residues long. V was shortened by 8 bases and J by 6 bases, with 13 bases between the two germline ends. From germline, CDR1 is MNHNY and CDR2 SVGAGI (reference sequence). The CDR3 sequence is CASSTSGAEAFF. The CDR3 DNA reads as TGTGCCAGCTCCACCTCAGGGGCTGAAGCTTTCTTT.

The rearrangement links TRBV4-1 to TRBJ2-1; 8 nucleotides match TRBD2. Germline V gives CDR1 MGHRA, CDR2 YSYEKL. The CDR3 is 17 amino acids. V dropped 3 bases and J dropped 4; count of bases not matched to a gene: 11. This chain's CDR3 is CASSQLPGGAIYNEQFF. The CDR3 DNA is TGCGCCAGCAGCCAGCTTCCGGGGGGGGCGATATACAATGAGCAGTTCTTC.

The chain recombines TRBV4-3 with TRBJ2-5; 7 bases agree with TRBD1. Germline V gene data show CDR1 as LGHNA and CDR2 as YSLEER. V was pared by 1 base and J by 5 bases, with 7 bases of the junction left unmatched. CDR3 size: 15 residues. The CDR3 region is CASSQGQGVGETQYF. CDR3 nucleotide sequence: TGCGCCAGCAGCCAAGGGCAGGGGGTAGGGGAGACCCAGTACTTC.

The rearrangement links TRBV27 to TRBJ1-1; 8 nucleotides line up with TRBD1. The CDR3 has 16 residues. V lost 5 bases and J lost 3; bases outside the gene matches: 11. Germline V lookup: CDR1 MNHEY, CDR2 SMNVEV (reference sequence). As DNA, the CDR3 is TGTGCCAGCAGTCTCAGGGGGCTCGGTTTGGACACTGAAGCTTTCTTT. This sequence encodes CASSLRGLGLDTEAFF.

The genes are TRBV19 and TRBJ2-3; TRBD2 matches at 9 bases. CDR3 size: 18 residues. The junction had 12 bases not matched to a gene; V was cut back by 3 bases and J by 2 bases. Germline CDR1 reads LNHDA; CDR2 reads SQIVND (reference sequence). This CDR3 reads CASSMGRGASGATDTQYF. The CDR3, as DNA: TGTGCCAGTAGTATGGGCAGGGGAGCTAGCGGGGCCACAGATACGCAGTATTTT.

This clone showed up just a few times. V and J are TRBV10-3 and TRBJ1-4; tentative D call: TRBD1 (6 bases). V was shortened by 4 bases and J by 0 bases, with 9 bases between the two germline ends. Germline V gene lookup returns CDR1 ENHRY and CDR2 SYGVKD. The CDR3 totals 15 residues. The CDR3 bases are TGTGCCATCAGTGCGGACAGTGCAACTAATGAAAAACTGTTTTTT. Translated: CAISADSATNEKLFF.

This rearrangement joins TRBV6-2 or TRBV6-3 to TRBJ2-5; 9 bases agree with TRBD1. CDR1 MNHEY and CDR2 SVGEGT come from the germline V gene. V lost 6 bases and J lost 3; bases outside the gene matches: 5. This CDR3 is 14 amino acids long. Written as DNA, the CDR3 is TGTGCCAGCAGCGACAGGGGGGGGAAAGAGACCCAGTACTTC. Translation: CASSDRGGKETQYF.

A single count supports this clone. At one boundary the junction diverges from the germline segment, which might be a read error. The chain has TRBV7-3 and TRBJ2-1; no reliable D call. The CDR3 loop spans 11 amino acids. Germline lookup yields CDR1 SGHTA and CDR2 FQGTGA. CDR3 region: CASNSDNEQFF. Here the CDR3 DNA reads TGTGCCAGCAACTCCGACAATGAGCAGTTCTTC.

The chain employs TRBV7-2 and TRBJ1-3; no clear D gene. The CDR3 consists of 16 residues. Looked up from germline, CDR1 is SGHTA and CDR2 is FQGNSA. V lost 5 bases and J lost 4, with 18 bases in between. The CDR3 DNA reads as TGTGCCAGCAGCCGCCCCTGGACGGGGAGAGGAAACACCATATATTTT. Translated: CASSRPWTGRGNTIYF. The complete variable domain, with remaining parts taken from reference TRBV7-2 and TRBJ1-3, reads GAGVSQSPSNKVTEKGKDVELRCDPISGHTALYWYRQSLGQGLEFLIYFQGNSAPDKSGLPSDRFSAERTGGSVSTLTIQRTQQEDSAVYLCASSRPWTGRGNTIYFGEGSWLTVV.